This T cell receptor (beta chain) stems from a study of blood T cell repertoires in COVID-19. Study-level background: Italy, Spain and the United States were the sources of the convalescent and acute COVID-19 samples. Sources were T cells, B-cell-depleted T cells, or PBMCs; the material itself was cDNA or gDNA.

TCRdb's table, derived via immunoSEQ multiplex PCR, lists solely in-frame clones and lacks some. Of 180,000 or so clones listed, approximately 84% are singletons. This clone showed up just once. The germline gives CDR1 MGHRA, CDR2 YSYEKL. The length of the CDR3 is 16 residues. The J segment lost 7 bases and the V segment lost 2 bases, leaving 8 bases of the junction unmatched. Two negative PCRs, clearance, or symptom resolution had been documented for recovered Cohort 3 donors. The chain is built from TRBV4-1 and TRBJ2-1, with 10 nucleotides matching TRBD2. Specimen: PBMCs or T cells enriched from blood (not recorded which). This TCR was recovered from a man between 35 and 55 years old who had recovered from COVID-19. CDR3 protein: CASSQYLSGGYNEQFF. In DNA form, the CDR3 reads TGCGCCAGCAGCCAATATCTTAGCGGGGGGTATAATGAGCAGTTCTTC.